This TCR beta chain was sequenced during a study of beta chain features in type 1 diabetes. Study-wide context: The study examined about 100 million sorted cells across all samples.

Reverse transcription of all isolated RNA meant that expressed TCRB transcripts were sequenced. Produced via immunoSEQ multiplex PCR; TCRdb's table is partial and in-frame only. The table has nearly 250,000 clones, 13% to 15% seen once; the top ten hold more than 0.025%. The specimen sequenced was naive CD4+ T cells from blood. This clonotype originated in a middle-aged woman in good health.

CDR3: CASSLRGTGELFF. The CDR3 bases are TGTGCCAGCAGCCTTAGGGGGACCGGGGAGCTGTTTTTT. This chain links TRBV2 with TRBJ2-2, with a possible D match to TRBD1 (6 bases). V was pared by 6 bases and J by 5 bases, with 10 bases between. The CDR3 contains 13 residues. Germline CDR1 reads SNHLY; CDR2 reads FYNNEI.